The source of this T cell receptor (beta chain) is a study of CD8 T cells in ankylosing spondylitis. Study-level findings and limits: Within ankylosing spondylitis blood, a TCR beta motif made up of roughly eight highly homologous variants appeared to be characteristic.

The CDR3 length is 14 residues. CDR1 and CDR2 (germline): DFQATT, SNEGSKA (reference sequence). V was pared by 7 bases and J by 0 bases, with 15 bases between. TCRdb used MiXCR to reprocess the 5' RACE reads, holding one entry per CDR3 protein. The data contain 750,000 to 850,000 distinct CDR3 sequences, 12% of them seen just once; the ten biggest clones take up roughly 0.51%. Comment on this clonotype: Its antigen is undetermined.

Sequenced: blood, either unsorted or a sorted T cell fraction (not recorded which). The sequence came from a male donor with ankylosing spondylitis. This chain connects TRBV20-1 to TRBJ1-2; D unresolved. This CDR3 is CSGAGISANYGYTF. CDR3 DNA sequence: TGCAGTGGGGCCGGGATTTCGGCTAACTATGGCTACACCTTC.